This T cell receptor beta chain is drawn from a study of blood T cell repertoires in COVID-19. Libraries were prepared by immunoSEQ multiplex PCR; TCRdb keeps only in-frame clonotypes and omits some of them. The sample includes about 210,000 clones, 70% to 85% seen only once; the top ten take around 7.8%. This CDR3 comprises 15 residues. Looked up from germline, CDR1 is SGHDT and CDR2 is YYEEEE. After removal of 4 bases from V and 6 bases from J, the junction contained 7 bases not matched to a gene. The TCR was taken from a woman of 80 years or more with COVID-19, enrolled during active disease. This chain uses TRBV5-6 with TRBJ1-6; 7 bases map to TRBD1. What was sequenced was peripheral blood. The CDR3 nucleotides read TGTGCCAGCAGCCCCGTGGACAGGCCTAATTCACCCCTCCACTTT. Translating gives CASSPVDRPNSPLHF. Based on the CDR3 plus reference TRBV5-6 and TRBJ1-6, the full variable domain is DAGVTQSPTHLIKTRGQQVTLRCSPKSGHDTVSWYQQALGQGPQFIFQYYEEEERQRGNFPDRFSGHQFPNYSSELNVNALLLGDSALYLCASSPVDRPNSPLHFGNGTRLTVT.